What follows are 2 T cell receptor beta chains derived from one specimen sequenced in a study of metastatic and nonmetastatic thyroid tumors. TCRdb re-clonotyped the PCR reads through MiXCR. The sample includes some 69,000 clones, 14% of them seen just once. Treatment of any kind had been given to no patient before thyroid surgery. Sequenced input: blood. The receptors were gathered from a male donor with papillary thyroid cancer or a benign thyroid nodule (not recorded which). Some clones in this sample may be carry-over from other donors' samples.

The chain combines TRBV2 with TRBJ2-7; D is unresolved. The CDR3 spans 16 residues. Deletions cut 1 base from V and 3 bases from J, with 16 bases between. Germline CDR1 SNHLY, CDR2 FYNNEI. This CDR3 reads CASSEGVAFWGYEQYF. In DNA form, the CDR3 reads TGTGCCAGCAGTGAAGGGGTGGCTTTCTGGGGCTACGAGCAGTACTTC.

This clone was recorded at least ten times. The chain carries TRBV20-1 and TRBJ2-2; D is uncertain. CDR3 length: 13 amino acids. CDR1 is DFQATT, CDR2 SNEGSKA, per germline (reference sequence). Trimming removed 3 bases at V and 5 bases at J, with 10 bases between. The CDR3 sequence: CSASSRATGELFF. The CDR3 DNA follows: TGCAGTGCTAGTTCCCGAGCGACCGGGGAGCTGTTTTTT.